The sequence of this T cell receptor (beta chain) was determined in a study of T cell responses to AZD1222 COVID-19 vaccine. Study-level results: Two AZD1222 doses significantly raised spike-specific TCR breadth and depth over controls.

Method: immunoSEQ multiplex PCR; TCRdb's copy keeps in-frame clones and lacks some. Of about 150,000 clones listed, approximately 90% are singletons. In germline, CDR1 is MNHNS, CDR2 SASEGT. CDR3 length: 14 residues. V gave up 3 bases and J gave up 3 bases, with 9 bases separating them. In its sample, this clone was seen a few times. Antigen unknown. The chain carries TRBV6-1 and TRBJ1-5; the D is unclear. The clonotype was recovered from an adult in good health. The sequences come from peripheral blood, collected on day 0 of AZD1222 vaccination. The CDR3 reads CASSDAGINQPQHF. CDR3 coding DNA: TGTGCCAGCAGTGATGCGGGGATCAATCAGCCCCAGCATTTT.